The source of this TCR beta chain is a study of blood T cell repertoires in COVID-19. Using immunoSEQ multiplex PCR, the repertoire was profiled, and TCRdb retains in-frame clones only, with some absent. This table has over 85,000 clones, about nine tenths appearing once. The CDR3 sequence is 17 residues long. Germline V gene data show CDR1 as LGHDT and CDR2 as YNNKEL (reference sequence). Between the trimmed V and J ends, which lost 5 bases and 0 bases, there was a span of 16 bases. This TCR was recovered from a male donor with acute or convalescent COVID-19. The chain carries TRBV3-1 (or the pseudogene TRBV3-2) and TRBJ1-4; D unresolved. Sequenced material: peripheral blood. Here the CDR3 reads CASSSLRGPATNEKLFF. The CDR3 coding sequence is TGTGCCAGCAGCTCCCTGCGAGGGCCCGCAACTAATGAAAAACTGTTTTTT.